This T cell receptor (beta chain) was captured in a study of blood T cells in healthy people across ages. This clonotype was recorded a few times. Its antigen is as yet unknown. The people who gave samples were healthy Caucasians from Russia, aged roughly 6 to 100. Whole-study findings and limits: Long-lived donors exceeded aged donors in naive CD4+ cells and diversity. No conclusive comparison of naive versus antigen-experienced cells was possible with unsorted PBMCs.

V lost 2 bases to trimming and J lost 0 bases; unmatched junction nucleotides: 8. CDR3 length: 17 amino acids. Alongside a J-beta primer mix, a sample-barcoded 5' primer served in a second PCR lasting about 7 to 11 cycles. TCRdb analysed the 5' RACE reads with MiXCR anew, one entry per CDR3 protein. Of roughly 1.9 million distinct CDR3 sequences listed, approximately 39% are singletons. This receptor was obtained from a human donor in good health. What was sequenced was blood. The chain is built from TRBV6-7 and TRBJ2-7, with TRBD2 matching over 9 bases. TRBV6-7 is noted as an ORF with a role that remains uncertain. CDR3 amino acids: CASSYRLAGRNSYEQYF. The CDR3 bases are TGTGCCAGCAGTTACCGGCTAGCGGGGAGAAACTCCTACGAGCAGTACTTC.